One and the same sample provided the 24 T cell receptor beta chains below, sequenced in a study of blood T cell repertoires in COVID-19. Assay used: immunoSEQ multiplex PCR; TCRdb lists only in-frame clones, some missing. The table records about 140,000 clones, around 78% of them present only once. The sample comprised peripheral blood. These receptors all come from a woman at least 80 years old with active or convalescent COVID-19.

V gene TRBV7-2 combines with J gene TRBJ1-6; D not certain. The V end lost 6 bases, the J end lost 4 bases, and 10 bases lay between the germline ends. The CDR3 consists of 14 residues. Germline values: CDR1 SGHTA, CDR2 FQGNSA. CDR3 nucleotides: TGTGCCAGCAGGCGGCAGAATTATAATTCACCCCTCCACTTT. Translation: CASRRQNYNSPLHF.

This clone was found many times. This rearrangement joins TRBV5-1 to TRBJ2-2; a possible D gene is TRBD1 (6 bases). Germline CDR1 and CDR2: SGHRS and YFSETQ. Trimming stripped 2 bases from V and 2 bases from J, with 10 bases between. The CDR3 is 15 amino acids. In DNA, the CDR3 is TGCGCCAGCAGCTTAATGGACAGAAACACCGGGGAGCTGTTTTTT. Translating gives CASSLMDRNTGELFF.

The chain couples TRBV6-6 to TRBJ1-2; TRBD1 might be the D (6 bases). The CDR3 totals 15 residues. The V and J ends lost 6 bases and 8 bases respectively, with 22 bases between them. Germline V gene data show CDR1 as MNHNY and CDR2 as SVGAGI (reference sequence). For the CDR3, the DNA is TGTGCCAGCAGCTCAGGGGATAATCTCCGGTTGGGCTACACCTTC. Its translation is CASSSGDNLRLGYTF.

The rearrangement uses TRBV19 and TRBJ2-3, with 10 bases that match TRBD1. The CDR3 loop spans 13 amino acids. Trimming took 6 bases from V and 11 from J; bases not matched to a gene: 8. CDR1 and CDR2 (germline): LNHDA, SQIVND (reference sequence). The CDR3 DNA is TGTGCCAGTAGAAACAGACAGGGGGCGGGGCAGTATTTT. This encodes CASRNRQGAGQYF.

The chain carries TRBV6-1 and TRBJ1-3, with 8 bases identical to TRBD1. The junction had 12 bases not matched to a gene; V was cut back by 2 bases and J by 6 bases. Looked up from germline, CDR1 is MNHNS and CDR2 is SASEGT. The length of the CDR3 is 17 residues. The CDR3 region has the DNA TGTGCCAGCAGTGAACGACCCGGGTCCAGGGGGCTAAACACCATATATTTT. Translating gives CASSERPGSRGLNTIYF.

This clone was counted once. The V gene is TRBV7-9, the J gene TRBJ1-1; 7 bases line up with TRBD1. With 5 bases clipped from V and 2 bases from J, the junction kept 11 bases outside the gene matches. The CDR3 contains 16 residues. The germline V gene has CDR1 SEHNR and CDR2 FQNEAQ (reference sequence). This chain's CDR3 is CASSPRGPTKNTEAFF. CDR3 sequence (DNA): TGTGCCAGCAGCCCGAGGGGGCCCACGAAAAACACTGAAGCTTTCTTT.

J is TRBJ2-5 and V is TRBV5-1, with D possibly matching TRBD1 (6 bases). The CDR3 totals 16 residues. Germline-derived CDR1 and CDR2 are SGHRS and YFSETQ. V dropped 1 base and J dropped 1 base, with 14 bases sitting between them. CDR3 amino acids: CASSLPRDTSQETQYF. For the CDR3, the DNA is TGCGCCAGCAGCTTGCCCCGGGACACTTCCCAAGAGACCCAGTACTTC. Using reference TRBV5-1 and TRBJ2-5 for the parts outside the CDR3, the full variable domain is KAGVTQTPRYLIKTRGQQVTLSCSPISGHRSVSWYQQTPGQGLQFLFEYFSETQRNKGNFPGRFSGRQFSNSRSEMNVSTLELGDSALYLCASSLPRDTSQETQYFGPGTRLLVL.

A single count supports this clone. V gene TRBV18 combines with J gene TRBJ1-4, with D maybe TRBD1 (5 bases). The CDR3 sequence is 14 residues long. The germline V and J ends were trimmed by 2 bases and 7 bases, with 11 bases remaining between them. CDR1 and CDR2 (germline): KGHSH, LQKENI. The CDR3 spells CASSPEGRGEKLFF. The CDR3 DNA sequence: TGTGCCAGCTCACCAGAGGGGAGGGGTGAAAAACTGTTTTTT.

This chain joins TRBV27 and TRBJ2-7; D might be TRBD2 (7 bases). This CDR3 is 15 amino acids long. Trimming removed 1 base from V and 9 bases from J, with 19 bases in between. The germline gives CDR1 MNHEY, CDR2 SMNVEV (reference sequence). CDR3 DNA sequence: TGTGCCAGCAGTTTATTAGGGGGGGAGACTACGTCGCAGTACTTC. This codes for CASSLLGGETTSQYF.

This sequence joins TRBV18 and TRBJ2-3; 9 bases line up with TRBD1. Germline V gene data show CDR1 as KGHSH and CDR2 as LQKENI. The CDR3 is 16 amino acids. Trimming took 5 bases from V and 4 from J; bases not matched to a gene: 10. CDR3: CASSESTGGLADTQYF. CDR3 nucleotide sequence: TGTGCCAGCTCAGAGTCGACAGGGGGGCTGGCAGATACGCAGTATTTT.

This clone was seen only a few times. This sequence joins TRBV18 and TRBJ1-1; possible D gene TRBD1, 5 bases. This CDR3 spans 13 amino acids. V was shortened by 6 bases and J by 1 base, with 9 bases between the two germline ends. CDR1 KGHSH and CDR2 LQKENI come from the germline V gene. The CDR3 DNA reads as TGTGCCAGCTCCTTGGGGCGGAACACTGAAGCTTTCTTT. As protein: CASSLGRNTEAFF.

This chain connects TRBV30 to TRBJ1-1, with TRBD1 matching 10 bases. The germline gives CDR1 GTSNPN, CDR2 SVGIG (reference sequence). The CDR3 extends over 15 amino acids. J was trimmed by 4 bases and V by 4 bases; bases with no gene match: 9. The CDR3 region has the DNA TGTGCCTGGATGGAGACAGGGGGCTGGGCCACTGAAGCTTTCTTT. Protein: CAWMETGGWATEAFF. The full variable domain, rest sourced from reference TRBV30 and TRBJ1-1, is SQTIHQWPATLVQPVGSPLSLECTVEGTSNPNLYWYRQAAGRGLQLLFYSVGIGQISSEVPQNLSASRPQDRQFILSSKKLLLSDSGFYLCAWMETGGWATEAFFGQGTRLTVV.

V is TRBV6-1 and J is TRBJ2-3; 7 nucleotides align to TRBD2. CDR1 is MNHNS, CDR2 SASEGT, per germline. The CDR3 is 16 amino acids. J lost 1 base, V lost 4 bases, and 8 bases had no gene match. The CDR3 reads CASSGSRRGGTDTQYF. In DNA form, the CDR3 reads TGTGCCAGCAGTGGGTCCCGACGGGGGGGCACAGATACGCAGTATTTT.

This clone was seen only a few times. CDR3 residues: CASSEVMGGPDYGYTF. The DNA of the CDR3 is TGTGCCAGCAGTGAAGTCATGGGGGGGCCGGACTATGGCTACACCTTC. The rearrangement joins TRBV6-1 to TRBJ1-2; maybe TRBD1 (6 bases). The V gene lost 1 base and the J gene lost 3 bases, with 15 bases spanning the gap. From germline, CDR1 is MNHNS and CDR2 SASEGT. This CDR3 is 16 amino acids long.

The rearrangement uses TRBV7-9 and TRBJ1-1, with TRBD1 matching 10 bases. Losses at the gene ends were 2 bases for V and 6 bases for J; bases not matched to a gene: 6. Germline assignment: CDR1 SEHNR and CDR2 FQNEAQ (reference sequence). This CDR3 has 15 residues. CDR3 residues: CASSLLETGGSEAFF. In nucleotides, the CDR3 is TGTGCCAGCAGCTTACTCGAGACAGGGGGCTCTGAAGCTTTCTTT.

The CDR3 nucleotides read TGTGCCAGCAGTTACTCGGGGGGGAATACGCAGTATTTT. Its translation is CASSYSGGNTQYF. The genes are TRBV6-5 and TRBJ2-3; 7 bases agree with TRBD2. With V trimmed by 0 bases and J by 7 bases, 1 base remained unmatched. Germline V CDR1 and CDR2: MNHEY, SVGAGI. The CDR3 spans 13 residues.

The chain joins TRBV18 to TRBJ1-5; D is ambiguous. The CDR3 has 15 amino acids. Germline V gene sequence: CDR1 KGHSH, CDR2 LQKENI. V was clipped by 4 bases and J by 3 bases, with 13 bases between them. DNA for the CDR3: TGTGCCAGCTCACAGGCAGGAGGGCACAATCAGCCCCAGCATTTT. The encoded protein is CASSQAGGHNQPQHF. Based on the CDR3 plus reference TRBV18 and TRBJ1-5, the full variable domain is NAGVMQNPRHLVRRRGQEARLRCSPMKGHSHVYWYRQLPEEGLKFMVYLQKENIIDESGMPKERFSAEFPKEGPSILRIQQVVRGDSAAYFCASSQAGGHNQPQHFGDGTRLSIL.

The table lists this clone with many counts. This chain uses TRBV4-3 with TRBJ2-7; 7 bases align to TRBD2. The CDR3 covers 15 residues. V was clipped by 0 bases and J by 1 base; unmatched bases: 3. Looked up from germline, CDR1 is LGHNA and CDR2 is YSLEER. This CDR3 reads CASSQEWGGSYEQYF. Written as DNA, the CDR3 is TGCGCCAGCAGCCAAGAGTGGGGGGGATCCTACGAGCAGTACTTC.

This clone has just a few counts. This rearrangement joins TRBV2 to TRBJ1-3, with no clear D. The CDR3 consists of 18 residues. The V end was cut by 0 bases, the J end by 2 bases, with 17 bases between. Per the germline V gene, CDR1 is SNHLY and CDR2 is FYNNEI. The CDR3 nucleotides read TGTGCCAGCAGTGAAGCGCTTATACAAGTGCAGACTGGAAACACCATATATTTT. Protein: CASSEALIQVQTGNTIYF.

This sequence joins TRBV23-1 and TRBJ2-5, with D possibly being TRBD1 (6 bases). TRBV23-1 is given ORF status, its function remaining uncertain. The V end lost 2 bases, the J end lost 5 bases, and 24 bases lay between the germline ends. There are 18 residues in the CDR3. CDR3 sequence (DNA): TGCGCCAGCAGTCAACGCGGACAAGGACGGGCAGGGGAGGAGACCCAGTACTTC. It yields the protein CASSQRGQGRAGEETQYF.

About this clone: The junction departs from germline at one end; a sequencing error may be responsible. The rearrangement links TRBV7-2 to TRBJ1-3; TRBD1 is a possible D gene (5 bases). This CDR3 contains 13 residues. Looked up from germline, CDR1 is SGHTA and CDR2 is FQGNSA. CDR3 nucleotide sequence: TGTGCCAGCAGCTCCAAGCAGGGAACCACCATATATTTT. Its protein product is CASSSKQGTTIYF.

The chain has TRBV28 and TRBJ2-3, with 12 bases that match TRBD1. Germline V gives CDR1 MDHEN, CDR2 SYDVKM. V was pared by 6 bases and J by 4 bases, with 8 bases of the junction left unmatched. This CDR3 region has 16 residues. The CDR3 DNA reads TGTGCCAGCAGCACACCCGGGACAGGGGGCTCAGATACGCAGTATTTT. As protein: CASSTPGTGGSDTQYF.

The chain employs TRBV7-9 and TRBJ1-2; 7 nucleotides match TRBD1. The CDR3 consists of 15 residues. Germline trimming cut 4 bases from V and 1 base from J; bases unmatched to any gene: 6. Germline lookup yields CDR1 SEHNR and CDR2 FQNEAQ (reference sequence). CDR3 protein: CASSSQRQGNYGYTF. As DNA, the CDR3 is TGTGCCAGCAGCTCCCAAAGACAGGGTAACTATGGCTACACCTTC.

This clone was detected a few times. This chain links TRBV4-3 with TRBJ1-3; D remains ambiguous. The CDR3 has 15 residues. V lost 0 bases and J lost 0, with 6 bases in between. From germline, CDR1 is LGHNA and CDR2 YSLEER. The CDR3 reads CASSQERSSGNTIYF. The CDR3 region has the DNA TGCGCCAGCAGCCAAGAACGGAGCTCTGGAAACACCATATATTTT.